This T cell receptor (beta chain) was recovered during a study of radiotherapy plus CTLA-4 blockade in lung cancer. Study-wide findings and caveats: There was expansion of tumor-derived TCR clones in blood after radiotherapy plus ipilimumab.

Lung cancer patients with chemo-refractory metastatic non-small-cell disease were given focal radiation plus CTLA-4 blockade with ipilimumab. The V end was cut by 3 bases, the J end by 1 base, with 18 bases between. CDR1 is MGHDK and CDR2 is SYGVNS in the germline V gene. The CDR3 contains 18 residues. Notes on this clone: Its antigen is not known.

TCRdb's copy holds only in-frame clones and misses some; the assay was immunoSEQ multiplex PCR. The data show tens of thousands of clones, less than 90% seen once. The TCR was taken from a human donor with non-small cell lung cancer who had stable disease on radiotherapy plus ipilimumab. This material consisted of peripheral blood, taken from a patient treated with radiotherapy plus ipilimumab. This chain joins TRBV25-1 and TRBJ2-2; the D call may be TRBD1 or TRBD2 (6 bases each). The CDR3 sequence: CASSDPRGRLKNTGELFF. For the CDR3, the DNA is TGTGCCAGCAGTGACCCACGGGGGCGGCTGAAGAACACCGGGGAGCTGTTTTTT.